This T cell receptor beta chain was identified during a study of blood T cell repertoires in COVID-19. About the study: Samples representing acute and convalescent COVID-19 were sourced from the United States, Italy and Spain. PBMCs, B-cell-depleted T cells, or T cells were the source of the cDNA or gDNA that made up the material.

This clone is a singleton in its sample. As handled by the study authors: The assay estimated nucleated cells by amplifying reference gene primers. Generated by immunoSEQ multiplex PCR, the TCRdb table keeps only in-frame clones and is missing some. V and J calls and clone size are given by that table; D and trimming were obtained from the DNA. The data contain 55,000 to 85,000 clones, approximately 83% of them singletons. CDR3 length: 16 amino acids. With 0 bases removed from V and 1 base from J, the gap between germline ends came to 12 bases. The germline CDR1 and CDR2 sequences are MNHEY and SVGAGI.

The specimen sequenced was peripheral blood. The chain uses TRBV6-5 and TRBJ1-1; perhaps TRBD1 as D (5 bases). The TCR originated in a human donor in a cohort sampled during active COVID-19. This CDR3 reads CASSYSRRVRNTEAFF. The CDR3 DNA reads TGTGCCAGCAGTTACTCGCGCAGGGTGAGGAACACTGAAGCTTTCTTT.